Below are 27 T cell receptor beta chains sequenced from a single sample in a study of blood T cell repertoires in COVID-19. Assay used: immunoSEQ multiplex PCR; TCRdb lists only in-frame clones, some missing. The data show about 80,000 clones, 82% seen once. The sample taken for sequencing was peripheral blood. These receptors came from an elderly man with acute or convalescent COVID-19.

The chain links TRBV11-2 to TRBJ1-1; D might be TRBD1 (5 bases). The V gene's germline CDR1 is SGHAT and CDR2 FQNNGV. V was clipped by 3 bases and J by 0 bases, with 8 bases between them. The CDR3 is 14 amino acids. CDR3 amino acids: CASSLGQVNTEAFF. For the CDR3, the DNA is TGTGCCAGCAGCTTGGGGCAGGTGAACACTGAAGCTTTCTTT.

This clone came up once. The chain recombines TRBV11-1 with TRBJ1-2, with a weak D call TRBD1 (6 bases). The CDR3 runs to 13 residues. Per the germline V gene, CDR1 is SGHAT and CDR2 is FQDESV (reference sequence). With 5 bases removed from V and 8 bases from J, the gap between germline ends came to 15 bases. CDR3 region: CASSQQEGQGYTF. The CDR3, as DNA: TGTGCCAGCAGCCAGCAAGAAGGACAGGGCTACACCTTC.

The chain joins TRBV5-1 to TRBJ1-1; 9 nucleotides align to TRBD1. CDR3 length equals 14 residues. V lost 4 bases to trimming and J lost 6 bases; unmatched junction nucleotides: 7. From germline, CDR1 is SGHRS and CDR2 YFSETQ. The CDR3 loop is CASSRDRDGAEAFF. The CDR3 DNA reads TGCGCCAGCAGCCGGGACAGGGACGGGGCTGAAGCTTTCTTT.

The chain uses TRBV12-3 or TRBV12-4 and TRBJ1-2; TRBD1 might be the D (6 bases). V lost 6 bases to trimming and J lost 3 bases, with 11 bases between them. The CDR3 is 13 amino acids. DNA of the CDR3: TGTGCCAGCAGCCCGGGACAAGACTATGGCTACACCTTC. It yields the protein CASSPGQDYGYTF.

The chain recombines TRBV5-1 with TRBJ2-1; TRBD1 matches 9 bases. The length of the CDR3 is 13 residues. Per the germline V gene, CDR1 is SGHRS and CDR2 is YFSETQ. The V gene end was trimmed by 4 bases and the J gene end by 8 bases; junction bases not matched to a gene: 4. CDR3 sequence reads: CASSRDRVDEQFF. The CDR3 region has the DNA TGCGCCAGCAGCCGGGACAGGGTCGATGAGCAGTTCTTC.

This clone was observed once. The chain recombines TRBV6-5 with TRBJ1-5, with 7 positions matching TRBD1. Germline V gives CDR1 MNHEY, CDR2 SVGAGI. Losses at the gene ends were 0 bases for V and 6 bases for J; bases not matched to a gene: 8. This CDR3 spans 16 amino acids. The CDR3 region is CASSYSSQGVSQPQHF. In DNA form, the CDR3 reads TGTGCCAGCAGTTACTCATCCCAGGGGGTAAGTCAGCCCCAGCATTTT.

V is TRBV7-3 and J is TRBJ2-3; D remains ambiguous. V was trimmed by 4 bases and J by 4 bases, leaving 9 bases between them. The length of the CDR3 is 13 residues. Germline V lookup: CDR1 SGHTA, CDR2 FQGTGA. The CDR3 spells CASSSSLSDTQYF. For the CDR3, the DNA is TGTGCCAGCAGCTCATCTCTATCAGATACGCAGTATTTT.

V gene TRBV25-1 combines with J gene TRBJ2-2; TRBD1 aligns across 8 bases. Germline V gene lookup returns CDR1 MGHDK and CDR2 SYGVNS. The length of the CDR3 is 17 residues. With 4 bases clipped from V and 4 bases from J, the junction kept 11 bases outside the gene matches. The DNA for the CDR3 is TGTGCCAGCAGTGCGGACTCCGGGACAGGAGTCACCGGGGAGCTGTTTTTT. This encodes CASSADSGTGVTGELFF.

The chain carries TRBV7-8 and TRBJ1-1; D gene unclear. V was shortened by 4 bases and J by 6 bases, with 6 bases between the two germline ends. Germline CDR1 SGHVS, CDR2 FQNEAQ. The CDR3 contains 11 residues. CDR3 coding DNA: TGTGCCAGCAGCTATGGGCCTGAAGCTTTCTTT. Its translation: CASSYGPEAFF.

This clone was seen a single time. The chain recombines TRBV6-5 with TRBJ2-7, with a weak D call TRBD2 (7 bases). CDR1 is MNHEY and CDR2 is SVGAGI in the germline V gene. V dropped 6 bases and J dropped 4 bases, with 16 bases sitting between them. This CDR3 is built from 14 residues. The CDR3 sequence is CASRARAGAYEQYF. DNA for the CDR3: TGTGCCAGCAGGGCTCGCGCGGGGGCTTACGAGCAGTACTTC.

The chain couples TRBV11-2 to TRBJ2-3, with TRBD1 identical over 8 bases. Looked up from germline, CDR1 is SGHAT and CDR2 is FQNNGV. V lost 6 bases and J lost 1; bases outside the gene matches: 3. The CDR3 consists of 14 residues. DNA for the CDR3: TGTGCCAGCAGACTGACAGGGGGCACAGATACGCAGTATTTT. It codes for CASRLTGGTDTQYF.

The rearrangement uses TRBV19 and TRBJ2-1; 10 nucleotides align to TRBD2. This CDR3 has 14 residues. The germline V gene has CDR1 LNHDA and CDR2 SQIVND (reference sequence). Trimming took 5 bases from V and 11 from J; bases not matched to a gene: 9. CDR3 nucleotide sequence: TGTGCCAGTAGTGGTAGCGGGGGGACCCCCCAGCAGTTCTTC. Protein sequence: CASSGSGGTPQQFF. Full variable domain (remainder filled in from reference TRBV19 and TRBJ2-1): DGGITQSPKYLFRKEGQNVTLSCEQNLNHDAMYWYRQDPGQGLRLIYYSQIVNDFQKGDIAEGYSVSREKKESFPLTVTSAQKNPTAFYLCASSGSGGTPQQFFGPGTRLTVL.

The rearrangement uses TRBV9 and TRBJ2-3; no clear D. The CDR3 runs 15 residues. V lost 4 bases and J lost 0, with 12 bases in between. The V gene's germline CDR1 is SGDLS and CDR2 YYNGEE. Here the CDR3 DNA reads TGTGCCAGCAGCTCCACTCCACGAAGCACAGATACGCAGTATTTT. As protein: CASSSTPRSTDTQYF.

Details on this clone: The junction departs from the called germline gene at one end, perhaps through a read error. The chain's CDR3 is CALRAGQYTDTQYF. CDR3 bases: TGTGCCCTCAGGGCGGGACAGTACACAGATACGCAGTATTTT. V is TRBV10-3 and J is TRBJ2-3, with D perhaps matching TRBD1 (7 bases). Germline V gene lookup returns CDR1 ENHRY and CDR2 SYGVKD. The CDR3 extends over 14 amino acids.

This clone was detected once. CDR3 sequence (DNA): TGTGCCAGCAGCCCCAACAGGGGCAATCAGCCCCAGCATTTT. Protein sequence: CASSPNRGNQPQHF. This chain connects TRBV11-2 to TRBJ1-5; D might be TRBD1 (6 bases). Trimming removed 5 bases at V and 2 bases at J, with 10 bases between. The CDR3 totals 14 residues. CDR1 and CDR2 (germline): SGHAT, FQNNGV.

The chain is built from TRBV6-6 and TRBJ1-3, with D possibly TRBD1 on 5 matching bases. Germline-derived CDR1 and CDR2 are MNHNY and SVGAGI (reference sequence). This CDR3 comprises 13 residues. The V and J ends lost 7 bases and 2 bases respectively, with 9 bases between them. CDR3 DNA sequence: TGTGCCAGCACCAGGGTGGCTGGAAACACCATATATTTT. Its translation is CASTRVAGNTIYF.

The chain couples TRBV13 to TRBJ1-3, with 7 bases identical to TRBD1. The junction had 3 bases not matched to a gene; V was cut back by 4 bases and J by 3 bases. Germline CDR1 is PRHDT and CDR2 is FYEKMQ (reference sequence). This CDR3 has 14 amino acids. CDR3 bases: TGTGCCAGCAGCTACCGGGACAGTGGAAACACCATATATTTT. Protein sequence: CASSYRDSGNTIYF.

The CDR3 reads CASTRLTERGYGYTF. Here the CDR3 DNA reads TGTGCCAGCACTCGACTTACTGAGCGGGGCTATGGCTACACCTTC. The chain joins TRBV6-5 to TRBJ1-2; D ambiguous. Germline CDR1 reads MNHEY; CDR2 reads SVGAGI. This CDR3 is 15 amino acids long. V lost 7 bases and J 4 bases, leaving 19 bases between the germline ends.

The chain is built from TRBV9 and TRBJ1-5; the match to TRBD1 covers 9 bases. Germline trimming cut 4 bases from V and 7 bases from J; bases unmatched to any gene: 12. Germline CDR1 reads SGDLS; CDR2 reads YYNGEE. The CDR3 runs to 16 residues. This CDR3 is CASSPQTTGGHQPQHF. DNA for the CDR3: TGTGCCAGCAGCCCGCAAACGACAGGGGGGCACCAGCCCCAGCATTTT.

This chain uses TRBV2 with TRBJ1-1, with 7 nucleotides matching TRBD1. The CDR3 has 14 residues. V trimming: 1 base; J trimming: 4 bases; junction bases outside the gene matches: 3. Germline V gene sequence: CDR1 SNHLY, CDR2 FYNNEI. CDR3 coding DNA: TGTGCCAGCAGTGAAGAGGGGGCAGGCACTGAAGCTTTCTTT. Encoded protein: CASSEEGAGTEAFF.

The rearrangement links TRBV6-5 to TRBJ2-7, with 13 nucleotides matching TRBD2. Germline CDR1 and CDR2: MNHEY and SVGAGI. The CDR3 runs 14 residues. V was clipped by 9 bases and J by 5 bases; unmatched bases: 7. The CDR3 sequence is CASTGTSGVNEQYF. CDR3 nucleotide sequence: TGTGCCAGTACCGGGACTAGCGGGGTCAACGAGCAGTACTTC.

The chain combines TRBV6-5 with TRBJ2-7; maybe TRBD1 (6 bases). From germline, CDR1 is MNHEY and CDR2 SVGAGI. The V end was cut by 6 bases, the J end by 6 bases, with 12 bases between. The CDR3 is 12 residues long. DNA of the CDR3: TGTGCCAGCAGGACAGGTCTAGTCGAGCAGTACTTC. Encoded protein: CASRTGLVEQYF.

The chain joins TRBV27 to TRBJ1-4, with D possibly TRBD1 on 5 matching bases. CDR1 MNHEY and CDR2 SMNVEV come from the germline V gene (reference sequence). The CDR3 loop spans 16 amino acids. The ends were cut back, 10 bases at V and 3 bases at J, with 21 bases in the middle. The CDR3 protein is CATSDGTGGANEKLFF. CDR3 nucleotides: TGTGCCACCTCCGACGGGACGGGCGGGGCTAATGAAAAACTGTTTTTT. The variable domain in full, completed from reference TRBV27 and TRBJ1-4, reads EAQVTQNPRYLITVTGKKLTVTCSQNMNHEYMSWYRQDPGLGLRQIYYSMNVEVTDKGDVPEGYKVSRKEKRNFPLILESPSPNQTSLYFCATSDGTGGANEKLFFGSGTQLSVL.

The chain's CDR3 is CAIGGQTNYGYTF. CDR3 in DNA: TGTGCCATCGGGGGACAGACCAACTATGGCTACACCTTC. This chain connects TRBV10-3 to TRBJ1-2; 7 bases align to TRBD1. The CDR3 extends over 13 amino acids. Germline V gene data show CDR1 as ENHRY and CDR2 as SYGVKD. Trimming removed 8 bases from V and 2 bases from J; junction bases left unmatched: 5.

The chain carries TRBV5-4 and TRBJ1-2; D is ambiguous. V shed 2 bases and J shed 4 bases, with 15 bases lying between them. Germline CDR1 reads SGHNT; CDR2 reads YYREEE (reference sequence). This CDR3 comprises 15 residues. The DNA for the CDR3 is TGTGCCAGCAGCTTAAGACTGCCACCAACCTATGGCTACACCTTC. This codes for CASSLRLPPTYGYTF.

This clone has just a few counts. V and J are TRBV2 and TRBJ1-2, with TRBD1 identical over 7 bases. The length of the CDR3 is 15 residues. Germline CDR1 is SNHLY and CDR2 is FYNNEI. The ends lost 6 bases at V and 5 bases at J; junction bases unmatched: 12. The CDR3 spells CASSGATTGKYGYTF. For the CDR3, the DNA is TGTGCCAGCAGCGGCGCTACGACAGGGAAATATGGCTACACCTTC.

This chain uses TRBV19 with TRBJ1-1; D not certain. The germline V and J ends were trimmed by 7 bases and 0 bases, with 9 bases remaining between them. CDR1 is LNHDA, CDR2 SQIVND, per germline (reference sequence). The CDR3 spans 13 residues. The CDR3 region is CASMGLMNTEAFF. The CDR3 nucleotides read TGTGCCAGTATGGGCCTTATGAACACTGAAGCTTTCTTT.